This TCR beta chain was recovered during a study of shared clonotypes between healthy human individuals. CD45RO-negative, CCR7-positively selected cells formed the naive CD8 fraction, excluding terminally differentiated effector memory CD45RA+ cells. Germline V gene sequence: CDR1 MNHEY, CDR2 SVGAGI. CDR3 length: 14 amino acids. Losses at the gene ends were 8 bases for V and 3 bases for J; bases not matched to a gene: 8. Each cell subset's genomic DNA was divided evenly among several immunoSEQ plates. Libraries were prepared by immunoSEQ multiplex PCR; TCRdb keeps only in-frame clonotypes and omits some of them. The sample holds some 2 million clones, roughly 95% seen once.

Sequencing used naive CD8+ T cells sorted from blood. The gene calls are TRBV6-5 and TRBJ2-3; 7 positions agree with TRBD2. The TCR sequence derives from a man between 18 and 29 years old in good health. The CDR3 loop is CASWGDYQTDTQYF. In DNA, the CDR3 is TGTGCCAGCTGGGGGGACTACCAAACAGATACGCAGTATTTT.